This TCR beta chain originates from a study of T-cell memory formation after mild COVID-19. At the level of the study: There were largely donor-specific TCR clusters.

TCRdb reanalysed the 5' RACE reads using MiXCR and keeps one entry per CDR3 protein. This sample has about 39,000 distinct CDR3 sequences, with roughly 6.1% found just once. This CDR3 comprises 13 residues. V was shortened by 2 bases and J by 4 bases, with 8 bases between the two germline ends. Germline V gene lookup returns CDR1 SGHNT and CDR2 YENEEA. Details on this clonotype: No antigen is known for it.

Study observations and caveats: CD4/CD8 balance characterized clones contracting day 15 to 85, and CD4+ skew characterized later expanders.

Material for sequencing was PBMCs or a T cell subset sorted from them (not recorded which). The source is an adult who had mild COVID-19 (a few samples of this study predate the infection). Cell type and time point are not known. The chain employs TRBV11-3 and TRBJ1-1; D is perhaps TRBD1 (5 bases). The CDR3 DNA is TGTGCCAGCAGCTTATCCGGGGGCACTGAAGCTTTCTTT. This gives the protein CASSLSGGTEAFF.